These 15 T cell receptor beta chains came from one sample sequenced in a study of Tregs in tolerant kidney transplant recipients (dated by TCRdb to between 2017 and 2020). Libraries were made using the immunoSEQ multiplex PCR assay. The table comes from immuneACCESS by way of TCRdb, which keeps in-frame sequences with V and J called. Part of the clones is missing from these tables; in studies checked, under half for an unresolved V gene and the rest for unknown reasons. This sample gives 100,000 to 150,000 clones in total; 85% to 95% of them show up just once. The ten top clones hold over 0.5% of the sample. The sequencing sample was made of CD4+ T cells from blood. These receptors originate from a human donor in good health.

V and J are TRBV6-4 and TRBJ1-1, with 7 nucleotides matching TRBD1. Per the germline V gene, CDR1 is MRHNA and CDR2 is SNTAGT. J gave up 1 base and V 3 bases, and 5 bases lay outside the gene matches. This CDR3 comprises 15 residues. The chain's CDR3 is CASSDSGQTNTEAFF. The CDR3 DNA is TGTGCCAGCAGTGATTCGGGACAGACGAACACTGAAGCTTTCTTT.

This chain connects TRBV18 to TRBJ2-5; TRBD2 aligns across 8 bases. This CDR3 comprises 19 residues. The junction had 17 bases not matched to a gene; V was cut back by 1 base and J by 4 bases. Germline CDR1 is KGHSH and CDR2 is LQKENI. The CDR3 reads CASSPLIRGGRRLGETQYF. CDR3 DNA: TGTGCCAGCTCACCACTTATCCGGGGGGGCCGTCGACTTGGAGAGACCCAGTACTTC.

The DNA of the CDR3 is TGCGCCAGCAGCTTGCAGGGGGACTACGAGCAGTACTTC. Translation: CASSLQGDYEQYF. The chain links TRBV5-1 to TRBJ2-7; 7 nucleotides agree with TRBD1. The junction had 1 base not matched to a gene; V was cut back by 1 base and J by 3 bases. Germline V lookup: CDR1 SGHRS, CDR2 YFSETQ. The CDR3 is 13 residues long.

The chain carries TRBV7-3 and TRBJ2-3, with unresolved D. Trimming pared 5 bases from V and 0 bases from J, leaving 12 bases between. Germline CDR1 SGHTA, CDR2 FQGTGA. CDR3 length: 15 residues. This chain's CDR3 is CASSLDGYSTDTQYF. DNA of the CDR3: TGTGCCAGCAGCCTGGACGGATATAGCACAGATACGCAGTATTTT.

A word on this clone: A junction end diverges from the germline sequence, so it may reflect a read error. This rearrangement joins TRBV2 to TRBJ1-2; D uncertain. This CDR3 is built from 13 residues. Germline loops: CDR1 SNHLY, CDR2 FYNNEI. Here the CDR3 reads CASSQATIYGYTF. As DNA, the CDR3 is TGTGCCAGCAGTCAAGCTACAATCTATGGCTACACCTTC.

The chain couples TRBV19 to TRBJ1-2; unclear D gene. Per the germline V gene, CDR1 is LNHDA and CDR2 is SQIVND (reference sequence). This CDR3 spans 12 amino acids. V was cut by 4 bases and J by 4 bases, with 7 bases left in between. CDR3 bases: TGTGCCAGTAGTACGAGTTTCTATGGCTACACCTTC. This gives the protein CASSTSFYGYTF.

The chain uses TRBV18 and TRBJ1-2, with 7 bases lining up with TRBD1. The ends lost 2 bases at V and 6 bases at J; junction bases unmatched: 3. The CDR3 is made up of 13 amino acids. From germline, CDR1 is KGHSH and CDR2 LQKENI. CDR3 coding DNA: TGTGCCAGCTCACCAGGGACAGCAAATGGCTACACCTTC. It specifies CASSPGTANGYTF.

This clone is a singleton in its sample. The CDR3, as DNA: TGCGCCAGCAGCTTGGCCGCGGCCTATGGCTACACCTTC. Translated, it gives CASSLAAAYGYTF. The J gene is TRBJ1-2, the V gene TRBV5-1; D remains ambiguous. The CDR3 sequence is 13 residues long. V lost 0 bases to trimming and J lost 4 bases, with 7 bases between them. CDR1 is SGHRS and CDR2 is YFSETQ in the germline V gene.

This clone was counted between two and nine times. This chain uses TRBV5-4 with TRBJ1-1; tentative D call: TRBD1 (6 bases). There are 13 residues in the CDR3. Germline V gene data show CDR1 as SGHNT and CDR2 as YYREEE (reference sequence). Trimming cost V 5 bases and J 2 bases, with 10 bases left between them. CDR3 residues: CASSWDTNTEAFF. The CDR3 DNA reads as TGTGCCAGCAGTTGGGACACAAACACTGAAGCTTTCTTT. Based on the CDR3 plus reference TRBV5-4 and TRBJ1-1, the full variable domain is ETGVTQSPTHLIKTRGQQVTLRCSSQSGHNTVSWYQQALGQGPQFIFQYYREEENGRGNFPPRFSGLQFPNYSSELNVNALELDDSALYLCASSWDTNTEAFFGQGTRLTVV.

For this clone: Its ends do not fully match the called genes, so a read error is possible. J is TRBJ2-5 and V is TRBV7-7; 10 bases are shared with TRBD2. There are 16 residues in the CDR3. Germline CDR1 is SSHAT and CDR2 is FNYEAQ (reference sequence). The DNA of the CDR3 is TGTGCTAGCAGCTTAGCAGACCTAGCGGGGGTAGAGACCCAGTACTTC. Amino acid sequence: CASSLADLAGVETQYF. Combining the CDR3 with reference TRBV7-7 and TRBJ2-5 gives the whole variable domain GAGVSQSPRYKVTKRGQDVTLRCDPISSHATLYWYQQALGQGPEFLTYFNYEAQPDKSGLPSDRFSAERPEGSISTLTIQRTEQRDSAMYRCASSLADLAGVETQYFGPGTRLLVL.

CDR3 in amino acids: CSVGTDTQYF. CDR3 nucleotides: TGCAGCGTTGGTACAGATACGCAGTATTTT. The chain links TRBV29-1 to TRBJ2-3, with D uncertain. Germline-derived CDR1 and CDR2 are SQVTM and ANQGSEA. V lost 4 bases, J lost 3 bases, and 2 bases lay in between. The CDR3 consists of 10 residues.

This clone has a single count. The V and J genes are TRBV5-1 and TRBJ2-1; 10 bases agree with TRBD1. There are 14 residues in the CDR3. Germline V gives CDR1 SGHRS, CDR2 YFSETQ. V trimming: 0 bases; J trimming: 8 bases; junction bases outside the gene matches: 2. CDR3 nucleotides: TGCGCCAGCAGCTTGGAGACAGGGGGCTATGAGCAGTTCTTC. It yields the protein CASSLETGGYEQFF. Based on the CDR3 plus reference TRBV5-1 and TRBJ2-1, the full variable domain is KAGVTQTPRYLIKTRGQQVTLSCSPISGHRSVSWYQQTPGQGLQFLFEYFSETQRNKGNFPGRFSGRQFSNSRSEMNVSTLELGDSALYLCASSLETGGYEQFFGPGTRLTVL.

The chain links TRBV7-9 to TRBJ2-1, with D perhaps assigned TRBD1 or TRBD2 (5 bases each). This CDR3 region has 12 residues. The germline gives CDR1 SEHNR, CDR2 FQNEAQ (reference sequence). Trimming cost V 5 bases and J 15 bases, with 17 bases left between them. In nucleotides, the CDR3 is TGTGCCAGCAGCCCCGGGACGATATATCCGTTCTTC. Amino acid sequence: CASSPGTIYPFF.

This clone was recorded only once. The chain employs TRBV5-4 and TRBJ1-2; no reliable D call. This CDR3 has 14 residues. Looked up from germline, CDR1 is SGHNT and CDR2 is YYREEE (reference sequence). Trimming removed 1 base at V and 4 bases at J, with 11 bases between. The CDR3 loop reads CASSLREQPYGYTF. The CDR3 bases are TGTGCCAGCAGCTTGAGAGAACAGCCCTATGGCTACACCTTC.

The V call is TRBV5-4, the J call TRBJ2-3; 10 positions agree with TRBD2. Germline V gene sequence: CDR1 SGHNT, CDR2 YYREEE (reference sequence). Unmatched junction bases numbered 8, after V lost 4 bases and J lost 3 bases. This CDR3 contains 16 residues. The CDR3 coding sequence is TGTGCCAGCAGCCCCCTAGCGGGAGTGGGGACAGATACGCAGTATTTT. Its protein product is CASSPLAGVGTDTQYF. Full variable domain (missing parts from reference TRBV5-4 and TRBJ2-3): ETGVTQSPTHLIKTRGQQVTLRCSSQSGHNTVSWYQQALGQGPQFIFQYYREEENGRGNFPPRFSGLQFPNYSSELNVNALELDDSALYLCASSPLAGVGTDTQYFGPGTRLTVL.